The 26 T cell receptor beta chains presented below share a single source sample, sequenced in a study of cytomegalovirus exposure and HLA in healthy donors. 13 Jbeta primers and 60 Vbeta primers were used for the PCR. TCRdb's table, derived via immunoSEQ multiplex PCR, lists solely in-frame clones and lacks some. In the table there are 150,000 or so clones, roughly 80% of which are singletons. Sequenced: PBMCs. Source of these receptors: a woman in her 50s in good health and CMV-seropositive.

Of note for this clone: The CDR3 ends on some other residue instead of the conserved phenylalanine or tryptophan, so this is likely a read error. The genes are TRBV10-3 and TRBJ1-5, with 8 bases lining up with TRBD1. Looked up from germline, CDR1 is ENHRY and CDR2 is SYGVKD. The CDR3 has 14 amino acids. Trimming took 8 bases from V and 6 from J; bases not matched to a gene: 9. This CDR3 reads CAIGTTGGGQPQHL. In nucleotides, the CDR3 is TGTGCCATCGGGACAACAGGGGGGGGTCAGCCCCAGCATCTT.

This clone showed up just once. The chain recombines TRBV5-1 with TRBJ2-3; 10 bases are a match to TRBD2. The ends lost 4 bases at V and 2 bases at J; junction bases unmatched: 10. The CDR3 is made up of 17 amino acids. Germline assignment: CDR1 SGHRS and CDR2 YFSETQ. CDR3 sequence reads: CASSPGRAGGYTDTQYF. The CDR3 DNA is TGCGCCAGCAGCCCGGGACGAGCGGGAGGGTACACAGATACGCAGTATTTT. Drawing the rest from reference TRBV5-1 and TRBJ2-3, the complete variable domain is KAGVTQTPRYLIKTRGQQVTLSCSPISGHRSVSWYQQTPGQGLQFLFEYFSETQRNKGNFPGRFSGRQFSNSRSEMNVSTLELGDSALYLCASSPGRAGGYTDTQYFGPGTRLTVL.

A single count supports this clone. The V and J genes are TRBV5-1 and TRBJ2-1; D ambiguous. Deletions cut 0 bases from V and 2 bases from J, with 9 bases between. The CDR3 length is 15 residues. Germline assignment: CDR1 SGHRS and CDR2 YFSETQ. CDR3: CASSLVAAAYNEQFF. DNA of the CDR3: TGCGCCAGCAGCTTGGTCGCGGCCGCCTACAATGAGCAGTTCTTC.

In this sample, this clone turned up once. CDR3 protein: CASGQGGVSPLHF. The CDR3 nucleotides are TGCGCCAGCGGACAGGGAGGAGTTTCACCCCTCCACTTT. The J gene is TRBJ1-6, the V gene TRBV5-1; 8 bases are shared with TRBD1. This CDR3 has 13 amino acids. The trim removed 7 bases at V and 9 bases at J, leaving 6 bases unmatched. Per germline, CDR1 SGHRS and CDR2 YFSETQ.

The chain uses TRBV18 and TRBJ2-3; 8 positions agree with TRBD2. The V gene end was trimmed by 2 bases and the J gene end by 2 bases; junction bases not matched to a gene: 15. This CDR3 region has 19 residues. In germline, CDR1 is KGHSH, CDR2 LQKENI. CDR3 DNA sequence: TGTGCCAGCTCACCAGGGTTGATGCTGGCGGGGGGCTACACAGATACGCAGTATTTT. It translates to CASSPGLMLAGGYTDTQYF.

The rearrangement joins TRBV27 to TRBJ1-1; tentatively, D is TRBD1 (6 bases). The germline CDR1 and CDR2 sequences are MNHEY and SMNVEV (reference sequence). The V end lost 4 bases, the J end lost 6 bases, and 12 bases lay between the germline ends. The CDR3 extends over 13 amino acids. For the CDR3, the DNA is TGTGCCAGCAGTTCACTGGGGGCAGCTGAAGCTTTCTTT. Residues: CASSSLGAAEAFF.

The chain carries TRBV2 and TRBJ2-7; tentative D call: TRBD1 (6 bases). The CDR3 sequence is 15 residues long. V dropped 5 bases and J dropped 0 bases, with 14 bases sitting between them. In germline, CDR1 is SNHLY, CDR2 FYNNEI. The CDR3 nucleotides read TGTGCCAGCAGTAAGACAGGTTCAAGCTCCTACGAGCAGTACTTC. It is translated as CASSKTGSSSYEQYF.

This CDR3 is CASSVAVLDTQYF. CDR3 DNA: TGTGCCAGCAGCGTAGCGGTTCTAGATACGCAGTATTTT. The chain combines TRBV9 with TRBJ2-3; D unclear. This CDR3 region has 13 residues. Germline V lookup: CDR1 SGDLS, CDR2 YYNGEE. V shed 0 bases and J shed 5 bases, with 7 bases lying between them.

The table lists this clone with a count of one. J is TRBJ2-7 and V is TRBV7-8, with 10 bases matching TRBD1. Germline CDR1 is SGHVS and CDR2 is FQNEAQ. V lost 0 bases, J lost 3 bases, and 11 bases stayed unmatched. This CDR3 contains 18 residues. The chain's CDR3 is CASSLAWGQGTSFYEQYF. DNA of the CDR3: TGTGCCAGCAGCTTAGCGTGGGGACAGGGGACGAGTTTCTACGAGCAGTACTTC.

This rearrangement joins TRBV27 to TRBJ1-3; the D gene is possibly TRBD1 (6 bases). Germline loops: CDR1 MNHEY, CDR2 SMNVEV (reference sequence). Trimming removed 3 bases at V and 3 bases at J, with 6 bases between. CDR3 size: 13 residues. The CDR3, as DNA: TGTGCCAGCAGTTTGGACAGTGGAAACACCATATATTTT. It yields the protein CASSLDSGNTIYF.

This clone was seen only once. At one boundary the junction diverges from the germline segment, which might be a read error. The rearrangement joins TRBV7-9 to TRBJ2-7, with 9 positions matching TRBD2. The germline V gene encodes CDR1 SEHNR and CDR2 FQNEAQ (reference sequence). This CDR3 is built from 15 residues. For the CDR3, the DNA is TGTTCCAGTCGACCCCTAGCGGGGCCCTCCTACGAGCAGTACTTC. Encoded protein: CSSRPLAGPSYEQYF.

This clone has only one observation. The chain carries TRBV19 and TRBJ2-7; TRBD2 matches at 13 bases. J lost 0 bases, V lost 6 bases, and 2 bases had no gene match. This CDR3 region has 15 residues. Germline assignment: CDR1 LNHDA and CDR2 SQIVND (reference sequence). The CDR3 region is CASRRTSGSSYEQYF. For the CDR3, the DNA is TGTGCCAGTAGGCGGACTAGCGGGAGCTCCTACGAGCAGTACTTC. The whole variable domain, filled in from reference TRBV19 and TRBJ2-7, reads DGGITQSPKYLFRKEGQNVTLSCEQNLNHDAMYWYRQDPGQGLRLIYYSQIVNDFQKGDIAEGYSVSREKKESFPLTVTSAQKNPTAFYLCASRRTSGSSYEQYFGPGTRLTVT.

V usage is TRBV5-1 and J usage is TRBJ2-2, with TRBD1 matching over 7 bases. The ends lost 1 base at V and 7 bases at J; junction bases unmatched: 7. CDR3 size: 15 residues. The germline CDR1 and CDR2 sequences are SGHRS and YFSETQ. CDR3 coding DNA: TGCGCCAGCAGCTTGAGGGGGCTGAGGGTCGGGGAGCTGTTTTTT. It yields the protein CASSLRGLRVGELFF.

The CDR3 nucleotides read TGTGCCAGTAGTATACTTGACAGGGGATTTTATGGCTACACCTTC. Translated, it gives CASSILDRGFYGYTF. The chain joins TRBV19 to TRBJ1-2; 8 nucleotides align to TRBD1. Germline CDR1 is LNHDA and CDR2 is SQIVND (reference sequence). The CDR3 extends over 15 amino acids. The V segment lost 2 bases and the J segment 5 bases; nucleotides outside the gene matches: 7.

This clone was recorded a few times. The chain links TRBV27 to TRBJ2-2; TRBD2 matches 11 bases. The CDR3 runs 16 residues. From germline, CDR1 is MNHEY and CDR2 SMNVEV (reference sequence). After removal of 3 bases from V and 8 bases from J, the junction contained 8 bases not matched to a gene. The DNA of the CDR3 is TGTGCCAGCAGTTTGGGAGTAGCGGGAGGGTCTGGGGAGCTGTTTTTT. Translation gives CASSLGVAGGSGELFF.

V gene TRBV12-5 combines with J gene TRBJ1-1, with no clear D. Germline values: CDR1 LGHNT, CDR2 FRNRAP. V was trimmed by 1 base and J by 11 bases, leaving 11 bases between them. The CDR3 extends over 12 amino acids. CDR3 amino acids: CASGLDLTQAFF. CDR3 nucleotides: TGTGCTAGTGGTTTGGACCTTACCCAGGCTTTCTTT.

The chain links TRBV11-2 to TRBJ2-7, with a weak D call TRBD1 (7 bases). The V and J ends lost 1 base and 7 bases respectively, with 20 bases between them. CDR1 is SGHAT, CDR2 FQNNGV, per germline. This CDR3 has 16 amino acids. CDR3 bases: TGTGCCAGCAGCTTAGGAGGGACAGTAATCGGAGGGGAGCAGTACTTC. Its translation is CASSLGGTVIGGEQYF.

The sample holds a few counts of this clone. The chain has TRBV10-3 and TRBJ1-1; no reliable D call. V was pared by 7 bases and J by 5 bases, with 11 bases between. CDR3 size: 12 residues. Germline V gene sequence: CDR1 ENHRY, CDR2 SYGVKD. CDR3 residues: CAIKAGATEAFF. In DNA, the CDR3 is TGTGCCATCAAGGCGGGCGCGACTGAAGCTTTCTTT.

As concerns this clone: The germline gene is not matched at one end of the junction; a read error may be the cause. The CDR3 region is CSSSSTGPLGYTF. The CDR3 bases are TGTTCCAGCAGCTCGACAGGGCCCCTCGGCTACACCTTC. J is TRBJ1-2 and V is TRBV7-9, with 7 bases identical to TRBD1. Germline values: CDR1 SEHNR, CDR2 FQNEAQ (reference sequence). The CDR3 totals 13 residues.

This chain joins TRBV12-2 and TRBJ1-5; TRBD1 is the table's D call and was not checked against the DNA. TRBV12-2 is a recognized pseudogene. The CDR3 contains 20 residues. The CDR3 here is CASRLGSTRQAKSRNQPQHF. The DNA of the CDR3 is TGTGCAAGTCGCTTAGGATCTACCAGACAGGCCAAATCTCGCAATCAGCCCCAGCATTTT.

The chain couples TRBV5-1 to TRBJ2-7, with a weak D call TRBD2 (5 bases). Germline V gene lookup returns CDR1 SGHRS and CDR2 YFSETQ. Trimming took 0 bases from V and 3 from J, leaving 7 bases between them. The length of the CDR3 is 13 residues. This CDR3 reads CASSLGADYEQYF. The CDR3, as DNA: TGCGCCAGCAGCTTGGGAGCGGACTACGAGCAGTACTTC.

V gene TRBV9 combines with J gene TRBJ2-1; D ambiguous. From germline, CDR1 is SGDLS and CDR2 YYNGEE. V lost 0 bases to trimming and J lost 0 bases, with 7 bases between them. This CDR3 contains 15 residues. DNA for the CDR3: TGTGCCAGCAGCGTAGCAGGTAACTCCTACAATGAGCAGTTCTTC. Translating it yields CASSVAGNSYNEQFF.

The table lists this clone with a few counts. CDR3 region: CASSGEAPSTNEKLFF. The CDR3 region has the DNA TGCGCCAGCAGTGGCGAGGCCCCTTCAACTAATGAAAAACTGTTTTTT. This rearrangement joins TRBV10-1 to TRBJ1-4, with unresolved D. V lost 4 bases to trimming and J lost 0 bases, with 12 bases between them. From germline, CDR1 is WNHNN and CDR2 SYGVQD (reference sequence). The CDR3 extends over 16 amino acids.

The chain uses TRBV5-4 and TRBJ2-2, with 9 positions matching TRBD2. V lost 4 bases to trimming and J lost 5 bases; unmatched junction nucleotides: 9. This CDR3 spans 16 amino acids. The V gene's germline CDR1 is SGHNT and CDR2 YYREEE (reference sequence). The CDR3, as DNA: TGTGCCAGCAGCATACCGGGACTAGCAGGGACCGGGGAGCTGTTTTTT. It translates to CASSIPGLAGTGELFF.

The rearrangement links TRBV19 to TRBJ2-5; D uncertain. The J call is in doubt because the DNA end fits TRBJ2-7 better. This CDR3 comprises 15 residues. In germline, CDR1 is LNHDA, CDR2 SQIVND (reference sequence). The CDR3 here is CASSTPPQSGGEQYF. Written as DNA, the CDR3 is TGTGCCAGTAGTACGCCTCCACAGTCCGGTGGCGAGCAGTACTTC.

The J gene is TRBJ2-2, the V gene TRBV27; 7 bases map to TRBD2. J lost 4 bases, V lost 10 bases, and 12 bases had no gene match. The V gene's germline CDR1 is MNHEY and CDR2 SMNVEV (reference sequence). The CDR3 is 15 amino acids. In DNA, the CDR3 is TGTGCCACGACAAGCGGGCTAGCGGCCACCGGGGAGCTGTTTTTT. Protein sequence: CATTSGLAATGELFF.